This T cell receptor beta chain is from a study of OX40 agonist ivuxolimab in advanced cancers. About the study: Ivuxolimab doses were 0.01, 0.1, 0.3, 1.5, 3 or 10 mg/kg every 2 weeks.

Using immunoSEQ multiplex PCR, the repertoire was profiled, and TCRdb retains in-frame clones only, with some absent. The sample carries 98,000 or so clones, approximately 90% recorded once. Blood sampling was done at baseline, cycle 4 day 1, and cycle 7 day 1. Findings and caveats of the study: Relative to CD4+ cells, CD8+ T cells on average had more expanded clones.

This clone has a handful of counts. Its specificity is unknown. Germline V gene data show CDR1 as KGHSH and CDR2 as LQKENI. This CDR3 region has 15 residues. V was pared by 1 base and J by 8 bases, with 7 bases of the junction left unmatched. This sample comprised CD4+ or CD8+ T cells sorted from blood, obtained in a trial of the OX40 agonist ivuxolimab. The V gene is TRBV18, the J gene TRBJ2-1; 8 bases fit TRBD2. This receptor was obtained from an adult with an advanced solid tumor such as melanoma, head and neck, liver or kidney cancer. The CDR3: CASSPQSTSGDEQFF. The CDR3 coding sequence is TGTGCCAGCTCACCACAGTCAACTAGCGGTGATGAGCAGTTCTTC.